Sequencing of this T cell receptor (beta chain) was carried out in a study of PD-1 blockade in classical Hodgkin lymphoma. Time point of the sample: cycle 4 day 1 (C4D1), after five to seven weeks of nivolumab. Each of the patients experienced relapse following autologous stem cell transplantation, and their brentuximab vedotin exposure differed. Sequencing was performed with immunoSEQ multiplex PCR; in TCRdb, only in-frame clones are kept and a portion is missing. Of around 90,000 clones in the sample, about 77% were seen once. This TCR was sampled from a human donor with classical Hodgkin lymphoma. Sequenced here: peripheral blood mononuclear cells (PBMCs), sampled before the fourth cycle of nivolumab.

CDR3 amino acids: CASTGQGRYTEAFF. The CDR3 nucleotides read TGTGCCAGCACGGGACAGGGGCGTTACACTGAAGCTTTCTTT. V and J are TRBV28 and TRBJ1-1; the match to TRBD1 covers 10 bases. V shed 7 bases and J 3 bases; nucleotides not matched to a gene: 5. There are 14 residues in the CDR3. Germline assignment: CDR1 MDHEN and CDR2 SYDVKM. Complete variable domain (other parts from reference TRBV28 and TRBJ1-1): DVKVTQSSRYLVKRTGEKVFLECVQDMDHENMFWYRQDPGLGLRLIYFSYDVKMKEKGDIPEGYSVSREKKERFSLILESASTNQTSMYLCASTGQGRYTEAFFGQGTRLTVV.